Listed below are T cell receptor beta chains from one sample, sequenced in a study of CD8+ T cells in alopecia areata. The table came from immunoSEQ multiplex PCR; TCRdb's copy has only in-frame clones and leaves some out. Altogether 200,000 to 250,000 clones are present, around two fifths being singletons, with the ten largest covering almost 0.5%. Sequencing was performed on CD4+ T cells sorted from blood, taken at roughly week 30, from a patient treated with tofacitinib. These receptors were taken from a human donor with alopecia areata. The CDR3 runs from the conserved cysteine through the conserved F or W. A D gene is named only where the DNA matches it firmly. Size values are once, few and many counts, or a class for expanded clones, and some rows have none.

d_call,cdr3_length,clone_size,v_call,j_call,cdr3_aa
TRBD2,15,NA,TRBV7-8,TRBJ2-4,CASSLLTSGQNIQYF
NA,14,NA,TRBV25-1,TRBJ2-2,CASSSNRGGGELFF
NA,14,NA,TRBV9,TRBJ2-4,CASSVGPEENIQYF
TRBD2,15,few,TRBV9,TRBJ2-1,CASSALAGMLDEQFF
NA,19,few,TRBV4-1,TRBJ2-6,CASSPNRGPVYSGANVLTF
NA,15,few,TRBV30,TRBJ1-1,CAWRKGGPPNTEAFF
TRBD2,16,NA,TRBV25-1,TRBJ2-1,CASSVLAGEGHNEQFF
TRBD2,15,NA,TRBV7-8,TRBJ2-2,CASSLLGGTTGELFF
NA,12,NA,TRBV2,TRBJ2-3,CASSLGTDTQYF
NA,13,NA,TRBV6-1,TRBJ2-3,CASSEKRTLTQYF
NA,16,NA,TRBV29-1,TRBJ2-6,CSAKLPGRPWANVLTF
TRBD2,14,NA,TRBV30,TRBJ2-3,CAWRLAGAPDTQYF
NA,15,NA,TRBV7-8,TRBJ2-5,CASTLGDPEGGTQYF
TRBD2,16,NA,TRBV6-1,TRBJ2-7,CASSESMRAGNYEQYF
NA,15,few,TRBV23-1,TRBJ1-1,CASSQSRGPNTEAFF
NA,16,few,TRBV10-1,TRBJ2-3,CASSESEQGRTDTQYF
TRBD1,14,few,TRBV7-9,TRBJ2-7,CASSKRSGTGVQYF
NA,13,few,TRBV6-5,TRBJ2-3,CASSYSSLGPGYF
NA,12,NA,TRBV19,TRBJ1-5,CASSIEAGSQHF
NA,15,many,TRBV5-1,TRBJ2-7,CASRSTVGSYYEQYF
NA,13,few,TRBV18,TRBJ2-3,CASSPRGTDTQYF
NA,17,NA,TRBV5-4,TRBJ2-6,CASSSSGVYTGANVLTF
NA,14,NA,TRBV15,TRBJ2-1,CATSREGGSDEQFF
TRBD2,16,NA,TRBV7-9,TRBJ2-1,CASSPGGLAGNNEQFF
NA,12,NA,TRBV6-5,TRBJ2-1,CASTARYNEQFF
NA,14,NA,TRBV6-5,TRBJ2-7,CASRGQGSTYEQYF
NA,15,NA,TRBV5-1,TRBJ2-3,CASSLMGPGTDTQYF
NA,14,few,TRBV29-1,TRBJ1-2,CSVEVPRGHYGYTF
NA,11,NA,TRBV6-1,TRBJ2-7,CASWGNYEQYF
NA,14,few,TRBV30,TRBJ1-1,CAWSRHLTNTEAFF
TRBD1,14,NA,TRBV6-5,TRBJ2-7,CASRLDRGRDEQYF
TRBD1,15,NA,TRBV7-9,TRBJ2-5,CASSPGQGARETQYF
NA,11,NA,TRBV19,TRBJ1-1,CASRTGFEAFF
NA,14,NA,TRBV5-1,TRBJ1-1,CASSLNAGVTEAFF
TRBD2,18,NA,TRBV4-1,TRBJ2-1,CASSPGTSGRAGRNEQFF
NA,14,NA,TRBV5-1,TRBJ1-2,CASSLGPSNYGYTF
NA,16,NA,TRBV5-4,TRBJ2-6,CASSLGLKVGANVLTF
NA,14,NA,TRBV5-1,TRBJ2-2,CASSPRGDTGELFF
TRBD1,12,few,TRBV5-1,TRBJ1-2,CASSFDRDGYTF
TRBD1,15,few,TRBV5-1,TRBJ1-1,CASSSGQAGNTEAFF
TRBD1,14,NA,TRBV6-5,TRBJ1-1,CASSPGQAATEAFF
NA,12,NA,TRBV6-5,TRBJ1-1,CASTSSNREAFF
NA,13,NA,TRBV18,TRBJ1-5,CASSLRPEQPQHF
NA,12,NA,TRBV30,NA,CAWSRDGYEQYF
NA,12,NA,TRBV28,TRBJ2-4,CASSSPTGIQYF